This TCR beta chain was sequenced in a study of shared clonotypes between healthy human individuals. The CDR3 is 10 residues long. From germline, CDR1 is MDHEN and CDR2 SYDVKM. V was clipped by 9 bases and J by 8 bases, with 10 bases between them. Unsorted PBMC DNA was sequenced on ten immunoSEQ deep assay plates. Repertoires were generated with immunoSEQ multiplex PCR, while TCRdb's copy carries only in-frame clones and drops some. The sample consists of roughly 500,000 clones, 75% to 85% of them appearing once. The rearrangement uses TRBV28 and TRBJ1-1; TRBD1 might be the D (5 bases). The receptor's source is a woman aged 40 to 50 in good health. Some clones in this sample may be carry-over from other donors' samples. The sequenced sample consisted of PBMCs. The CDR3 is CARGNREAFF. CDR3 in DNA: TGTGCCAGGGGGAACAGGGAAGCTTTCTTT.